This T cell receptor (beta chain) was captured by sequencing in a study of blood T cell dynamics during melanoma immunotherapy. As for the study in general: Metastatic melanoma patients received first-line pembrolizumab or nivolumab plus ipilimumab.

DNA loading was fixed at approximately 350 ng for all bulk PBMC samples. Repertoires were generated with immunoSEQ multiplex PCR, while TCRdb's copy carries only in-frame clones and drops some. The profile covers approximately 15,000 clones, with about 86% appearing a single time and approximately 4.7% taken by the ten largest. Germline CDR1 LNHNV, CDR2 YYDKDF (reference sequence). V dropped 5 bases and J dropped 0; count of bases not matched to a gene: 8. The length of the CDR3 is 17 residues. The sample's time point: pre-treatment baseline. One draw preceded checkpoint blockade; another followed its first cycle at week 3.

The sequences come from blood, collected from a patient treated with checkpoint blockade. The sequence was obtained from a human donor with melanoma. V is TRBV15 and J is TRBJ2-3; 10 bases map to TRBD2. CDR3 in DNA: TGTGCCACCAGCCCCCGTCCGACTAGCGGGAGCACAGATACGCAGTATTTT. Translating gives CATSPRPTSGSTDTQYF.